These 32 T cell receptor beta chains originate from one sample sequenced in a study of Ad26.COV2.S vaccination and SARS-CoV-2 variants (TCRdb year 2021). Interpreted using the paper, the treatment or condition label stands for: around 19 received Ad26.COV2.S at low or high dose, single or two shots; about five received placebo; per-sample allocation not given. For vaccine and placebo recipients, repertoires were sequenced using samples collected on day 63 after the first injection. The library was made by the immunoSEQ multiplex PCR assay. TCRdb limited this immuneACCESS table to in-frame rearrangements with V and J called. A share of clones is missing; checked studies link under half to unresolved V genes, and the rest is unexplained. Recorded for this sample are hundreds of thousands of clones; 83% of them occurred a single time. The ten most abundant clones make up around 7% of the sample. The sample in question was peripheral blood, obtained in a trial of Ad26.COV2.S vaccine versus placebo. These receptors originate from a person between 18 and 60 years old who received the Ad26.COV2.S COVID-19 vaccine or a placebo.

The CDR3 loop is CASSLGTGGNYGYTF. In DNA, the CDR3 is TGTGCCAGCAGCTTAGGGACAGGGGGCAACTATGGCTACACCTTC. The V call is TRBV11-2, the J call TRBJ1-2, with 11 bases lining up with TRBD1. Per the germline V gene, CDR1 is SGHAT and CDR2 is FQNNGV. J gave up 2 bases and V 1 base, and 0 bases lay outside the gene matches. The CDR3 runs 15 residues.

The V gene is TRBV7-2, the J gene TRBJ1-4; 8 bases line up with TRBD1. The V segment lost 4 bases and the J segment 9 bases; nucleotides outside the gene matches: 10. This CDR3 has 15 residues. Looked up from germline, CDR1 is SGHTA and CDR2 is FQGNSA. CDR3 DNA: TGTGCCAGCAGCTCGAGAACCGGGACAGGCCAAAAACTGTTTTTT. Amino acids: CASSSRTGTGQKLFF.

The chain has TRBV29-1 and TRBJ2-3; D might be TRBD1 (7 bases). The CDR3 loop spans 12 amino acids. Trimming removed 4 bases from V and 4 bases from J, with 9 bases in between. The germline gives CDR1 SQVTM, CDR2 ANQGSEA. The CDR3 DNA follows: TGCAGCGTTGCAGGGGGGTCAGATACGCAGTATTTT. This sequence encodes CSVAGGSDTQYF.

The CDR3 reads CASRGRGDQNEQFF. CDR3 DNA: TGTGCCAGCAGGGGAAGGGGGGATCAGAATGAGCAGTTCTTC. The chain couples TRBV6-5 to TRBJ2-1; perhaps D is TRBD1 or TRBD2 (6 bases each). Germline loops: CDR1 MNHEY, CDR2 SVGAGI. The CDR3 spans 14 residues. V was clipped by 6 bases and J by 7 bases, with 16 bases between them.

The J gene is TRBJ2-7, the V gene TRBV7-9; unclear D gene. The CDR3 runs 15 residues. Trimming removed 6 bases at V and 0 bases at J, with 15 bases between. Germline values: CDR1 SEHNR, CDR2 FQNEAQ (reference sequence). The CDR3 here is CASSHDLWSSYEQYF. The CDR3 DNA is TGTGCCAGCAGTCACGACTTATGGAGCTCCTACGAGCAGTACTTC.

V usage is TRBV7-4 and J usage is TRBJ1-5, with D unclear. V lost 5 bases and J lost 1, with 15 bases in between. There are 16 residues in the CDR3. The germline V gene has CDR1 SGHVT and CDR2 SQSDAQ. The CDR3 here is CASSHDGDSSNQPQHF. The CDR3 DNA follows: TGTGCCAGCAGCCATGATGGGGATTCAAGCAATCAGCCCCAGCATTTT.

The CDR3 coding sequence is TGCGCCAGCAGCATAGGATTGGATTGGTATGAGCAGTTCTTC. This sequence encodes CASSIGLDWYEQFF. The chain is built from TRBV5-1 and TRBJ2-1; D is ambiguous. The CDR3 has 14 amino acids. Germline loops: CDR1 SGHRS, CDR2 YFSETQ. V was cut by 4 bases and J by 8 bases, with 16 bases left in between.

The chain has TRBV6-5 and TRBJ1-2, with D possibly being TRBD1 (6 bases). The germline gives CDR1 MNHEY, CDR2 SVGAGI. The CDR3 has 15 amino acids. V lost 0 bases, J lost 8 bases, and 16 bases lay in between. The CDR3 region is CASSYSITQGAGYTF. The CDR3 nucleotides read TGTGCCAGCAGTTACTCGATAACACAGGGCGCCGGCTACACCTTC.

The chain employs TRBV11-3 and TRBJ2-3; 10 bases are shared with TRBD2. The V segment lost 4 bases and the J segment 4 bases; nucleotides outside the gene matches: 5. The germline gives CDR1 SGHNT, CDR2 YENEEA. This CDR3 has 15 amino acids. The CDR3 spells CASSSTSGYADTQYF. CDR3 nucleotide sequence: TGTGCCAGCAGCTCGACTAGCGGGTACGCAGATACGCAGTATTTT.

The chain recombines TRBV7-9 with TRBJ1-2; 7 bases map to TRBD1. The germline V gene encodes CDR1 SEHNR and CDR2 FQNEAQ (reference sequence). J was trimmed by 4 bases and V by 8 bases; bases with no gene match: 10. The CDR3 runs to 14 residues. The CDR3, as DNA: TGTGCCAGCGGCAGGGGGACGGGTTCCTATGGCTACACCTTC. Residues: CASGRGTGSYGYTF.

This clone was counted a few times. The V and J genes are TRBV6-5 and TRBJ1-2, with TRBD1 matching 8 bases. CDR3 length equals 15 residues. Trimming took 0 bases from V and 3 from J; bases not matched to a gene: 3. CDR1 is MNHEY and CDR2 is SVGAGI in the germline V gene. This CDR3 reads CASSYSNRGDYGYTF. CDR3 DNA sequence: TGTGCCAGCAGTTACTCGAACAGGGGGGACTATGGCTACACCTTC.

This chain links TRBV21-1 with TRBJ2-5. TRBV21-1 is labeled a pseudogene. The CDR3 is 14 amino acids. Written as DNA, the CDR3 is TGTGCCAGCAGCAAAGCGCTTTGTAGGGAGACCCAGTACTTC. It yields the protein CASSKALCRETQYF.

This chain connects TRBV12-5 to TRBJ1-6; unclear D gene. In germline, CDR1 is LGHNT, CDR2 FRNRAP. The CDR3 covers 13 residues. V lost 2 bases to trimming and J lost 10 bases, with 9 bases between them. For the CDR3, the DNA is TGTGCTAGTGGTTTGAACGGAGTGTCACCCCTCCACTTT. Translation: CASGLNGVSPLHF.

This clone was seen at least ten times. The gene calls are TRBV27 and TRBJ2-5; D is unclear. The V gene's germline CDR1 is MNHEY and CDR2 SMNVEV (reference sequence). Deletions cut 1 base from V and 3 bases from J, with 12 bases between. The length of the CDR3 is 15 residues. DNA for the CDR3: TGTGCCAGCAGTTTATGGTCTAGAAACGAAGAGACCCAGTACTTC. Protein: CASSLWSRNEETQYF.

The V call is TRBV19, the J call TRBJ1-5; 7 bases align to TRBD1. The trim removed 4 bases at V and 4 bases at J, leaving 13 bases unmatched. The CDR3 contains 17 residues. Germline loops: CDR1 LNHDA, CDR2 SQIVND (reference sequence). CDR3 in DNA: TGTGCCAGTAGTAGCCCAGGGGGTACCGGGGGTAATCAGCCCCAGCATTTT. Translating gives CASSSPGGTGGNQPQHF.

CDR3 amino acids: CASSQGLAGALEQFF. The CDR3 DNA is TGTGCCAGCAGCCAAGGACTAGCGGGGGCTCTTGAGCAGTTCTTC. The rearrangement links TRBV3-1 (or the pseudogene TRBV3-2) to TRBJ2-1; 12 nucleotides match TRBD2. This CDR3 has 15 amino acids. J was trimmed by 9 bases and V by 1 base; bases with no gene match: 4. Germline assignment: CDR1 LGHDT and CDR2 YNNKEL (reference sequence).

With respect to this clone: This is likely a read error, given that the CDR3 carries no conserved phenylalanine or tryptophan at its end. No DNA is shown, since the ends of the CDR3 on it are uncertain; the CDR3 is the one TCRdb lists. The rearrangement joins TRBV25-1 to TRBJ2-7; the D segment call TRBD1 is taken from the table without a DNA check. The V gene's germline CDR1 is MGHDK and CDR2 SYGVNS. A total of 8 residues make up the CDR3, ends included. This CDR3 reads CATHQLTP.

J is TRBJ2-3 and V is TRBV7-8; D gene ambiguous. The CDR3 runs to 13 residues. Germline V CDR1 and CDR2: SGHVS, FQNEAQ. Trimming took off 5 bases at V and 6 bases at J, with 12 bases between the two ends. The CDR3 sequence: CASSQVHMDTQYF. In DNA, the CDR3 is TGTGCCAGCAGCCAAGTCCACATGGATACGCAGTATTTT.

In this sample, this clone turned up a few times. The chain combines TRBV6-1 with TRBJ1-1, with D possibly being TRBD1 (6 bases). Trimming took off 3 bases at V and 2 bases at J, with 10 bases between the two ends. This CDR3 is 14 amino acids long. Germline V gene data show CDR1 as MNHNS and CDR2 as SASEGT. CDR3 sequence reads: CASSERTDNTEAFF. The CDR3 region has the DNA TGTGCCAGCAGTGAGAGGACAGACAACACTGAAGCTTTCTTT.

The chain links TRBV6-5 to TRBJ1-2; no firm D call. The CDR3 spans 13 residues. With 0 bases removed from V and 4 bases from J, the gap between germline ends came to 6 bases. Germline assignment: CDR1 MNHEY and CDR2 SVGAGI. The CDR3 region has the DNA TGTGCCAGCAGTTACTCAGGTGCCTATGGCTACACCTTC. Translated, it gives CASSYSGAYGYTF.

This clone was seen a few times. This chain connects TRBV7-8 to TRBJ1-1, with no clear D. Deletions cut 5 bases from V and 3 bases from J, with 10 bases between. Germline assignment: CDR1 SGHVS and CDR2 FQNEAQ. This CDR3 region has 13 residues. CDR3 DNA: TGTGCCAGCAGCCGGTTAAGGGACACTGAAGCTTTCTTT. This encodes CASSRLRDTEAFF.

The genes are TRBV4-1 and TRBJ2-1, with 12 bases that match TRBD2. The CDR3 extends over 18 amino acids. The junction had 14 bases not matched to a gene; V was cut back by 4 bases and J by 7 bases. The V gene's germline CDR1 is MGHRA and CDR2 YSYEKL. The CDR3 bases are TGCGCCAGCAGCCCTCTCCTGGCCGGACTAGCGGGGAGGAATGAGCAGTTCTTC. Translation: CASSPLLAGLAGRNEQFF.

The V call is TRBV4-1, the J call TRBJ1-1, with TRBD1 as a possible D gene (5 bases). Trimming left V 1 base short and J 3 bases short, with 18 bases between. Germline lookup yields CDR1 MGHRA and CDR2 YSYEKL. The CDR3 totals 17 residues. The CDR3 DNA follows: TGCGCCAGCAGCCAAGTCGGTGGGGCAGGAGGGGACACTGAAGCTTTCTTT. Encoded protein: CASSQVGGAGGDTEAFF.

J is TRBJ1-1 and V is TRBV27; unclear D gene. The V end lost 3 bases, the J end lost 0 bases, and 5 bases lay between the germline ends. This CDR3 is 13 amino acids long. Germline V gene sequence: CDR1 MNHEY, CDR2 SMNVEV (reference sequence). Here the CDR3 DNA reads TGTGCCAGCAGTTTGTCGGTGAACACTGAAGCTTTCTTT. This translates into CASSLSVNTEAFF.

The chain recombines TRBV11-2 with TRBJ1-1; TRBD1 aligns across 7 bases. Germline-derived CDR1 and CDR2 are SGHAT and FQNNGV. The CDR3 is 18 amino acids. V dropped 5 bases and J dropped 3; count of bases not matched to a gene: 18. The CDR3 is CASSPWRGREYVDTEAFF. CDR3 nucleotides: TGTGCCAGCAGCCCCTGGAGGGGGCGCGAGTATGTGGACACTGAAGCTTTCTTT.

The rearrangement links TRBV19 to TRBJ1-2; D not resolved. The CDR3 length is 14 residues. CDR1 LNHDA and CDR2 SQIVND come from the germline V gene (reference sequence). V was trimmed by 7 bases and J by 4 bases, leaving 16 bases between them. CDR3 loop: CASIGQRTTYGYTF. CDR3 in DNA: TGTGCCAGTATAGGCCAGCGGACCACCTATGGCTACACCTTC.

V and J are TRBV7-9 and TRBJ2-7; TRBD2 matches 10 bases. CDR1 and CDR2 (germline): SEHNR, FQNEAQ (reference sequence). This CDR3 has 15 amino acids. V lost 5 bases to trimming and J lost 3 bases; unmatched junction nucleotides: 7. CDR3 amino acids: CASSPPVAGGYEQYF. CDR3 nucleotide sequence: TGTGCCAGCAGCCCCCCTGTAGCGGGGGGCTACGAGCAGTACTTC.

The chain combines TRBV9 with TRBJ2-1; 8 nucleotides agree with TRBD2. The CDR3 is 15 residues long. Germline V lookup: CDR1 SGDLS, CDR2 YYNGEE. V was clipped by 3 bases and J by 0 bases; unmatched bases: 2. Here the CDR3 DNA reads TGTGCCAGCAGCGCAGCGGGGGCCTCCTACAATGAGCAGTTCTTC. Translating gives CASSAAGASYNEQFF.

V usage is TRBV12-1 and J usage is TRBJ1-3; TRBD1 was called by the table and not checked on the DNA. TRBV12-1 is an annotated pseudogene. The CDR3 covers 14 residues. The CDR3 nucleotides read TGTGCCAGCACCCGGACAGACTCTGGAAACACCATATATTTT. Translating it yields CASTRTDSGNTIYF.

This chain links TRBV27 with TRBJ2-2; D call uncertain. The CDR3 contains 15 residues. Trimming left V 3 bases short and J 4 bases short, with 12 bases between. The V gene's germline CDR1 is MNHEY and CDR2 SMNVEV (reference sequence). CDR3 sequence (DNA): TGTGCCAGCAGTTTCCTAGTCGCTGGCACCGGGGAGCTGTTTTTT. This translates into CASSFLVAGTGELFF.

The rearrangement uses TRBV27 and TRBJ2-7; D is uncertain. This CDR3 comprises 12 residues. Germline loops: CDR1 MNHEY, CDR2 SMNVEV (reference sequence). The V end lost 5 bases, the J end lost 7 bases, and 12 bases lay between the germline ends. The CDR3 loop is CASSTSPGEQYF. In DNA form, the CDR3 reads TGTGCCAGCAGTACCTCCCCCGGAGAGCAGTACTTC.

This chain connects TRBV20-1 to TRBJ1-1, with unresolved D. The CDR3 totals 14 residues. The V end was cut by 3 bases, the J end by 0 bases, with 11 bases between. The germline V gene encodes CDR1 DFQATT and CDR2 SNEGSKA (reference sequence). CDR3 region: CSASFTVMNTEAFF. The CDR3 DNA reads TGCAGTGCTAGTTTCACGGTTATGAACACTGAAGCTTTCTTT.